This record covers a single TCR beta chain. This entry is derived from a study of T cell changes during pregnancy in multiple sclerosis. Clones were sequenced by immunoSEQ multiplex PCR, and TCRdb holds only the in-frame ones, with some missing. The sample shows about 21,000 clones, about 91% of them seen only once. CDR1 is KGHSH and CDR2 is LQKENI in the germline V gene. Trimming removed 1 base from V and 0 bases from J, with 7 bases in between. The CDR3 has 15 residues. The chain employs TRBV18 and TRBJ1-5; possibly TRBD1 for D (5 bases). This clonotype originated in a female donor with multiple sclerosis, enrolled in a pregnancy study. Source: CD4+ T cells from peripheral blood mononuclear cells, taken in the third trimester of pregnancy. The CDR3 DNA follows: TGTGCCAGCTCACCACGACAGAGTAGCAATCAGCCCCAGCATTTT. As protein: CASSPRQSSNQPQHF.